A selection of T cell receptor beta chains follows, all from one sample in a study of cytomegalovirus exposure and HLA in healthy donors. The repertoire was sequenced with immunoSEQ multiplex PCR; TCRdb's copy has only in-frame clones and lacks some. The sample records about 140,000 clones, about 66% being singletons. Sequencing was done on a sample of PBMCs. The receptors here all came from a male donor in good health and CMV-seronegative. CDR3s include the opening cysteine and the closing phenylalanine or tryptophan. Each record gives: V gene, clone size, J gene, D gene, CDR3 protein, CDR3 DNA. D genes are given only for firm matches. Size is omitted from some rows. Given values are once, few, many or a class for expanded clones.

TRBV7-8	-	TRBJ2-3	-	CASTPGADTQYF	TGTGCCAGCACCCCGGGGGCAGATACGCAGTATTTT
TRBV10-2	-	TRBJ2-1	TRBD2	CASSESAAGGYNEQFF	TGCGCCAGCAGTGAGTCGGCGGCGGGGGGCTACAATGAGCAGTTCTTC
TRBV6-1	few	TRBJ2-3	-	CASSSLTVTDTQYF	TGTGCCAGCAGTAGTTTGACAGTGACAGATACGCAGTATTTT
TRBV18	-	TRBJ1-2	-	CASSPTESYGYTF	TGTGCCAGCTCACCTACAGAAAGCTATGGCTACACCTTC
TRBV5-6	-	TRBJ2-7	-	CASSWRSEQYF	TGTGCCAGCAGCTGGAGGAGCGAGCAGTACTTC
TRBV6-5	few	TRBJ2-7	-	CASSYAPYRAYEQYF	TGTGCCAGCAGTTACGCACCTTACCGGGCCTACGAGCAGTACTTC
TRBV6-6	-	TRBJ1-2	-	CASSYPRSGTNYGYTF	TGTGCCAGCAGTTACCCCCGGTCAGGGACTAACTATGGCTACACCTTC
TRBV10-3	-	TRBJ2-4	TRBD1	CAISEADRENIQYF	TGTGCCATCAGTGAGGCGGACAGGGAAAACATTCAGTACTTC
TRBV7-6	few	TRBJ2-7	TRBD1	CASSLGTGTAPYEQYF	TGTGCCAGCAGCTTAGGCACCGGGACAGCTCCCTACGAGCAGTACTTC
TRBV7-6	-	TRBJ1-3	TRBD1	CASSYGQGVPGNTIYF	TGTGCCAGCAGCTACGGACAGGGTGTACCTGGAAACACCATATATTTT
TRBV2	-	TRBJ1-5	-	CASTSGQIGNQPQHF	TGTGCCAGCACCTCAGGGCAGATTGGCAATCAGCCCCAGCATTTT
TRBV6-5	-	TRBJ1-5	-	CASSYSASGDQPQHF	TGTGCCAGCAGTTACTCTGCGTCGGGGGATCAGCCCCAGCATTTT
TRBV2	-	TRBJ2-5	TRBD2	CASSESPGLAETQYF	TGTGCCAGCAGTGAAAGTCCCGGACTAGCGGAGACCCAGTACTTC
TRBV29-1	-	TRBJ1-1	-	CSVEKSGGEAFF	TGCAGCGTTGAGAAATCCGGGGGGGAAGCTTTCTTT
TRBV2	-	TRBJ2-7	-	CASSYLGGGAVYEQYF	TGTGCCAGCAGTTACCTGGGAGGGGGGGCGGTCTACGAGCAGTACTTC
TRBV2	-	TRBJ2-2	TRBD2	CASSGGGTGELFF	TGTGCCAGCTCGGGAGGGGGCACCGGGGAGCTGTTTTTT
TRBV5-4	-	TRBJ1-5	-	CASSLGGGAYQPQHF	TGTGCCAGCAGCTTGGGTGGGGGGGCTTATCAGCCCCAGCATTTT
TRBV27	-	TRBJ1-5	-	CASSLAGQPQHF	TGTGCCAGCAGTTTAGCGGGTCAGCCCCAGCATTTT
TRBV11-2	-	TRBJ1-5	TRBD1	CASSLRQGGNQPQHF	TGTGCCAGCAGCTTGAGACAGGGTGGTAATCAGCCCCAGCATTTT
TRBV6-5	few	TRBJ2-7	TRBD1	CASRPGQGYEQYF	TGTGCCAGCCGTCCGGGACAGGGCTACGAGCAGTACTTC
TRBV29-1	-	TRBJ1-4	-	CSHIGGAGEKLFF	TGCAGCCACATTGGGGGGGCGGGCGAAAAACTGTTTTTT
TRBV19	-	TRBJ2-2	-	CASSAYRAGTGELFF	TGTGCCAGTAGTGCCTACAGGGCGGGTACCGGGGAGCTGTTTTTT
TRBV6-5	few	TRBJ2-1	-	CASRATVGMNEQFF	TGTGCCAGCAGAGCCACGGTGGGCATGAATGAGCAGTTCTTC
TRBV6-1	-	TRBJ2-5	TRBD1	CASSGRRGLQETQYF	TGTGCCAGCAGTGGACGCAGGGGGCTGCAAGAGACCCAGTACTTC
TRBV5-1	-	TRBJ1-1	TRBD1	CASSFSRGDTEAFF	TGCGCCAGCAGCTTCTCCAGGGGGGATACTGAAGCTTTCTTT
TRBV10-3	-	TRBJ1-1	TRBD1	CATSTGPGTEAFF	TGTGCCACCTCGACAGGGCCAGGCACTGAAGCTTTCTTT
TRBV2	-	TRBJ2-7	-	CASSEGWQGYEQYF	TGTGCCAGCAGTGAAGGGTGGCAGGGCTACGAGCAGTACTTC
TRBV6-7	-	TRBJ2-1	TRBD2	CARTSGGEVEQFF	TGTGCCAGGACTAGCGGGGGGGAAGTTGAGCAGTTCTTC
TRBV7-3	-	TRBJ1-1	-	CASSSGPNTEAFF	TGTGCCAGCAGCAGCGGCCCGAACACTGAAGCTTTCTTT
TRBV29-1	-	TRBJ1-2	TRBD1	CSVVRDREGYGYTF	TGCAGCGTTGTGAGGGACAGGGAGGGATATGGCTACACCTTC
TRBV6-1	-	TRBJ2-5	TRBD1	CASRRTGAKTQYF	TGTGCCAGCAGACGGACAGGGGCAAAGACCCAGTACTTC
TRBV2	-	TRBJ1-4	-	CASSPGVYEKLFF	TGTGCCAGCAGTCCAGGGGTTTATGAAAAACTGTTTTTT
TRBV5-4	-	TRBJ2-4	-	CASSTPGAKNIQYF	TGTGCCAGCAGCACCCCCGGAGCCAAAAACATTCAGTACTTC
TRBV6-5	few	TRBJ2-2	-	CASRRNTLSGELFF	TGTGCCAGCAGACGCAACACGCTCTCCGGGGAGCTGTTTTTT
TRBV5-6	-	TRBJ1-5	-	CASSSYNQPQHF	TGTGCCAGCAGCTCCTACAATCAGCCCCAGCATTTT
TRBV15	-	TRBJ2-5	TRBD2	CATGYGGLGETQYF	TGTGCCACCGGATACGGGGGGTTGGGAGAGACCCAGTACTTC
TRBV2	-	TRBJ2-2	TRBD1	CASRGWTGGAAGELFF	TGTGCCAGCAGGGGGTGGACAGGGGGCGCGGCCGGGGAGCTGTTTTTT
TRBV18	-	TRBJ1-1	-	CASSPFPAAGMTEAFF	TGTGCCAGCTCACCATTCCCGGCGGCAGGGATGACTGAAGCTTTCTTT